Here is one TCR beta chain with its context. Germline and junction disagree at one end, which may indicate a read error. This record comes from a study of cytomegalovirus exposure and HLA in healthy donors. Amplification used 60 Vbeta primers and 13 Jbeta primers. The data were produced by immunoSEQ multiplex PCR, yet TCRdb's version contains in-frame clones alone and is incomplete. Among 60,000 to 85,000 clones listed, about 80% were seen once. Per the germline V gene, CDR1 is MNHEY and CDR2 is SMNVEV (reference sequence). This CDR3 comprises 16 residues. Source material: PBMCs. The V and J genes are TRBV27 and TRBJ2-5; 9 nucleotides line up with TRBD2. The sequence derives from a man aged 35 to 55 in good health and CMV-seronegative. The CDR3 sequence is CASSLGAGTSQEAQYF. In nucleotides, the CDR3 is TGTGCCAGCAGTTTAGGGGCCGGGACTAGCCAAGAGGCCCAGTACTTC.